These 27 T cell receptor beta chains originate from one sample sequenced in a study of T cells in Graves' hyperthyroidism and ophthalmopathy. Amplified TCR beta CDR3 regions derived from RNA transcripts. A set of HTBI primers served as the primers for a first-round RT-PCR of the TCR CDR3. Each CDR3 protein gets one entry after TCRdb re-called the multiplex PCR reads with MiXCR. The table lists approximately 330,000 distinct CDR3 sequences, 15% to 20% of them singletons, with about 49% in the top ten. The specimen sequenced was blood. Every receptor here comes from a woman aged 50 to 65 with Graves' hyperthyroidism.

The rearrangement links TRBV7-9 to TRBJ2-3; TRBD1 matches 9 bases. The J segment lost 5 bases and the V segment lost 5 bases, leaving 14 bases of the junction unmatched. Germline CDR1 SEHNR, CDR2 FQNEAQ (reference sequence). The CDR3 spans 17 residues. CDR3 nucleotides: TGTGCCAGCAGCAGACCCTTGACAGGGGGTGTTTTAGATACGCAGTATTTT. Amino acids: CASSRPLTGGVLDTQYF.

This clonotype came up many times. Written as DNA, the CDR3 is TGTGCCAGCAGCTTATTTAGGGCAACTGAAGCTTTCTTT. It is translated as CASSLFRATEAFF. The chain has TRBV7-8 and TRBJ1-1; the D is unclear. Deletions cut 2 bases from V and 5 bases from J, with 9 bases between. Germline lookup yields CDR1 SGHVS and CDR2 FQNEAQ. The CDR3 totals 13 residues.

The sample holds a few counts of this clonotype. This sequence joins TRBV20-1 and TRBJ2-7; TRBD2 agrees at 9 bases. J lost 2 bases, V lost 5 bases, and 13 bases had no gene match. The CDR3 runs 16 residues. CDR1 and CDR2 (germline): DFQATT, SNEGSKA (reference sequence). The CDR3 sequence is CSAPPPGTSPAYEQYF. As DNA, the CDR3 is TGCAGTGCTCCACCCCCCGGGACTAGCCCTGCCTACGAGCAGTACTTC.

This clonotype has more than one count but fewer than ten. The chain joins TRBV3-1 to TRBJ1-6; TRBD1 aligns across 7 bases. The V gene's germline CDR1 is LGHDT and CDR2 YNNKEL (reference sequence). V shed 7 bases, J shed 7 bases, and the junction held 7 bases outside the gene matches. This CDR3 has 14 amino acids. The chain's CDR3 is CASNQGGKNSPLHF. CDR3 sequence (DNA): TGTGCCAGCAACCAGGGGGGTAAGAATTCACCCCTCCACTTT. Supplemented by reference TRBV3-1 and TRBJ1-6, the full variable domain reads DTAVSQTPKYLVTQMGNDKSIKCEQNLGHDTMYWYKQDSKKFLKIMFSYNNKELIINETVPNRFSPKSPDKAHLNLHINSLELGDSAVYFCASNQGGKNSPLHFGNGTRLTVT.

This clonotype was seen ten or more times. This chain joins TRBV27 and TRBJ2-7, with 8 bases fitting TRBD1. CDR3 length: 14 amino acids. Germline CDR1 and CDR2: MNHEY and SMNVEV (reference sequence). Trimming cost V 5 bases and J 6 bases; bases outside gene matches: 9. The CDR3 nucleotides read TGTGCCAGCAGTCACGACAGGGGATCGAGCGAGCAGTACTTC. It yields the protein CASSHDRGSSEQYF.

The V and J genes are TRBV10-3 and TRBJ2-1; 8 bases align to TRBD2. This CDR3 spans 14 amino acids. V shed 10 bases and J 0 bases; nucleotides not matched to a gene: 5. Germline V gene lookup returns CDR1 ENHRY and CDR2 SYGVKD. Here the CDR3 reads CASLREGSYNEQFF. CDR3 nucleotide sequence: TGTGCCAGCCTCCGGGAGGGCTCCTACAATGAGCAGTTCTTC.

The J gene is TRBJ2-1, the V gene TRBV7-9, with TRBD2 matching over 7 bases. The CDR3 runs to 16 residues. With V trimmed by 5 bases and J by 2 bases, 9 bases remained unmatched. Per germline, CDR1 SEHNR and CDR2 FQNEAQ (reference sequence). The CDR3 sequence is CASSPTRTSAYNEQFF. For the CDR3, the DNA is TGTGCCAGCAGCCCGACACGGACTAGTGCCTACAATGAGCAGTTCTTC.

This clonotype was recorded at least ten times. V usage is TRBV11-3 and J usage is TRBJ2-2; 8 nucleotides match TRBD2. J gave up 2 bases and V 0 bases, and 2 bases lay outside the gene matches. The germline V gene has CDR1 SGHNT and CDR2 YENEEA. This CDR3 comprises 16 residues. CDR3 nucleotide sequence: TGTGCCAGCAGCTTAGACGGGGGGGCCAACACCGGGGAGCTGTTTTTT. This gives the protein CASSLDGGANTGELFF. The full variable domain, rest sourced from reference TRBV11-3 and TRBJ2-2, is EAGVVQSPRYKIIEKKQPVAFWCNPISGHNTLYWYLQNLGQGPELLIRYENEEAVDDSQLPKDRFSAERLKGVDSTLKIQPAELGDSAVYLCASSLDGGANTGELFFGEGSRLTVL.

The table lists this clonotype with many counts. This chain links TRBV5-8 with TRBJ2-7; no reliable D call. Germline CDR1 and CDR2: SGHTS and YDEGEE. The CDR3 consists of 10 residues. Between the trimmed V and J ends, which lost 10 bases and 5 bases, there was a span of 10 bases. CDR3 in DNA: TGTGCCCCCAGGCCCGACGAGCAGTACTTC. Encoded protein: CAPRPDEQYF.

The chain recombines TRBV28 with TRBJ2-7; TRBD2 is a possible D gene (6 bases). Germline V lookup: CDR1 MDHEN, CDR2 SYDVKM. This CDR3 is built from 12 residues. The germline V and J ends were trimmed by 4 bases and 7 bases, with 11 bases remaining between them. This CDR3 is CASSSGVWEQYF. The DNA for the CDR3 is TGTGCCAGCAGTTCGGGGGTGTGGGAGCAGTACTTC.

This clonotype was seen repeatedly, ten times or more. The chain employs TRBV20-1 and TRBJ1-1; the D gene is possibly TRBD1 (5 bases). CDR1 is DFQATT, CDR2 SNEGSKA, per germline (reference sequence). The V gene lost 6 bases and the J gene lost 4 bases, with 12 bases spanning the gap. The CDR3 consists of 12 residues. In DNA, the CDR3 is TGCAGTGCCCGCCGGGGACGCACTGAAGCTTTCTTT. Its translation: CSARRGRTEAFF.

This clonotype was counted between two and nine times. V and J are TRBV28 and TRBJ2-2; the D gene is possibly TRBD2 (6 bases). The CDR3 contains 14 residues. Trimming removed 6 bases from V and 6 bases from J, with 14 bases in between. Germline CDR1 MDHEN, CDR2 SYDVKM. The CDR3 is CASSQTLAAGELFF. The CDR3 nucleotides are TGTGCCAGCAGCCAAACACTAGCTGCCGGGGAGCTGTTTTTT.

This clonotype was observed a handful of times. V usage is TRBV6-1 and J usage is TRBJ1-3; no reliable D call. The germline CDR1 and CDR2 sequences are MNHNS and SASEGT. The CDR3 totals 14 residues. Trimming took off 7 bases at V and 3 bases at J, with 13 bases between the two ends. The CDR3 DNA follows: TGTGCCAGCACCCTTGGGTTTTTTGGAAACACCATATATTTT. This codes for CASTLGFFGNTIYF.

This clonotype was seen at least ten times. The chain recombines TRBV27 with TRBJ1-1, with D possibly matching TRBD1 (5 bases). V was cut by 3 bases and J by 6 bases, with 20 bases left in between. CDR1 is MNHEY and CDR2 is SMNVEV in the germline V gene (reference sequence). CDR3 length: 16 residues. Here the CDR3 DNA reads TGTGCCAGCAGTTTGCGTCTACACGGCGGGGGGGCTGAAGCTTTCTTT. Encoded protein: CASSLRLHGGGAEAFF.

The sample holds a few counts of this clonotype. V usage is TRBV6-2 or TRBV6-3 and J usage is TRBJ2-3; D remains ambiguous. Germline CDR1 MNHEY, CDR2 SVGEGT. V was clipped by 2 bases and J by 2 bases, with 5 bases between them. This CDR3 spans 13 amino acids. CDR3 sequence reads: CASSYRNTDTQYF. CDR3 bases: TGTGCCAGCAGTTACCGAAACACAGATACGCAGTATTTT.

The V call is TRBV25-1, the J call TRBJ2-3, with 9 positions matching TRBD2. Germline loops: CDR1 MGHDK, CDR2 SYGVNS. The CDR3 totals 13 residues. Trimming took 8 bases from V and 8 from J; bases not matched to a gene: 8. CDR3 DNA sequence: TGTGCCAGCGGTCTAGCGGGGATCACTACGCAGTATTTT. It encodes CASGLAGITTQYF.

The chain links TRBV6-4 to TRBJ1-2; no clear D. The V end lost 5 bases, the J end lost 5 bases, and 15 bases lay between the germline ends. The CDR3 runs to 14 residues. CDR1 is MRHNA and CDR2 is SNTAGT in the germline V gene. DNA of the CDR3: TGTGCCAGCAGTTACGCTGACGGGGTATATGGCTACACCTTC. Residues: CASSYADGVYGYTF.

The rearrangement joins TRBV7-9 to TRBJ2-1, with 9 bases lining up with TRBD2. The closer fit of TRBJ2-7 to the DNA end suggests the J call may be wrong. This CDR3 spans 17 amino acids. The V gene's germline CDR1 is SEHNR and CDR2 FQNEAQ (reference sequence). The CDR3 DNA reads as TGTGCCAGCAGCTTACCCCTAGCGGGGAATTCCTACAATGAGCAGTACTTC. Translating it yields CASSLPLAGNSYNEQYF.

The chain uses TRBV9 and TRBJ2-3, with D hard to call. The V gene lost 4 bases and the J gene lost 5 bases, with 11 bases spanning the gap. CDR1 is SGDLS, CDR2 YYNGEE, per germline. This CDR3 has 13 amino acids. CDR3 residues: CASSPSVGDTQYF. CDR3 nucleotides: TGTGCCAGCAGCCCGTCCGTCGGAGATACGCAGTATTTT.

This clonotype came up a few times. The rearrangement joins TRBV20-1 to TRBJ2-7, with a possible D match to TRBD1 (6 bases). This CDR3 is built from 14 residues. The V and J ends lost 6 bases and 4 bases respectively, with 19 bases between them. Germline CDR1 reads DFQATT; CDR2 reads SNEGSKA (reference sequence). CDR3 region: CSALTGKGGYEQYF. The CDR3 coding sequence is TGCAGTGCCCTTACTGGGAAAGGGGGTTACGAGCAGTACTTC.

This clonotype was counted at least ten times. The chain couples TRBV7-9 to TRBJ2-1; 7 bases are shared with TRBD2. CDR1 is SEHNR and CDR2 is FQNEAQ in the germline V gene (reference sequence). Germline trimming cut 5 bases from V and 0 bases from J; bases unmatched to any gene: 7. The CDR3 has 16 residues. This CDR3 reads CASSPTGGGSYNEQFF. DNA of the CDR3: TGTGCCAGCAGCCCCACGGGCGGGGGCTCCTACAATGAGCAGTTCTTC.

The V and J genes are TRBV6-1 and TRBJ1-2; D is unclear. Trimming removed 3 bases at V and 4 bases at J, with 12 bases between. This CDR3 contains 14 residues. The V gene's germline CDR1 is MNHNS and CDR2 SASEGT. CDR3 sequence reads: CASSDYGRSYGYTF. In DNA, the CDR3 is TGTGCCAGCAGTGATTATGGACGATCCTATGGCTACACCTTC.

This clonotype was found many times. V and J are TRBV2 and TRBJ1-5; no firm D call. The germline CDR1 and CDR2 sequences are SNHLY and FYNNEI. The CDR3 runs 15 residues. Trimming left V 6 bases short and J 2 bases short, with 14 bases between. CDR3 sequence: CASRKGGIGNQPQHF. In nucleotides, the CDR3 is TGTGCCAGCAGGAAAGGAGGGATTGGCAATCAGCCCCAGCATTTT.

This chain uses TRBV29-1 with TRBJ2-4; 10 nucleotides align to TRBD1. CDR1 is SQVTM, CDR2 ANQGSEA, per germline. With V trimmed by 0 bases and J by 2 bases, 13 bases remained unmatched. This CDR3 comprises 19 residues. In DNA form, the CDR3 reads TGCAGCGTTGAAGACTCGGACAGGGGGAGAGGAGGGACCAAAAACATTCAGTACTTC. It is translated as CSVEDSDRGRGGTKNIQYF.

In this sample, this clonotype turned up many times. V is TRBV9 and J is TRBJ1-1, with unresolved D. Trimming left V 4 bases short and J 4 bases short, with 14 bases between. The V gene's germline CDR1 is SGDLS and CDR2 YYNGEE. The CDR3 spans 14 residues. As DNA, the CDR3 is TGTGCCAGCAGCTCCTCGGGTTTTGGCACTGAAGCTTTCTTT. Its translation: CASSSSGFGTEAFF. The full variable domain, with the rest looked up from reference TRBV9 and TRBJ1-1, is DSGVTQTPKHLITATGQRVTLRCSPRSGDLSVYWYQQSLDQGLQFLIQYYNGEERAKGNILERFSAQQFPDLHSELNLSSLELGDSALYFCASSSSGFGTEAFFGQGTRLTVV.

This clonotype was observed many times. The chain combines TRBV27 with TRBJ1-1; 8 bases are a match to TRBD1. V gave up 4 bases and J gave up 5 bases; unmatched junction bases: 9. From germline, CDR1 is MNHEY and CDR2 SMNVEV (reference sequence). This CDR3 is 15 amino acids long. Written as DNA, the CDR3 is TGTGCCAGCAGTTCCTCTGGACAGGGAGAAACTGAAGCTTTCTTT. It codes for CASSSSGQGETEAFF.

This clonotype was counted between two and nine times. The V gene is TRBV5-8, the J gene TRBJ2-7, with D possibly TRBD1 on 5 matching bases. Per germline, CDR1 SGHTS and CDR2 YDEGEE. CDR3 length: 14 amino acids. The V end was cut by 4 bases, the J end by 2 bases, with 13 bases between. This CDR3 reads CASSRTDSPYEQYF. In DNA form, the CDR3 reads TGTGCCAGCAGCCGTACTGACAGCCCCTACGAGCAGTACTTC.